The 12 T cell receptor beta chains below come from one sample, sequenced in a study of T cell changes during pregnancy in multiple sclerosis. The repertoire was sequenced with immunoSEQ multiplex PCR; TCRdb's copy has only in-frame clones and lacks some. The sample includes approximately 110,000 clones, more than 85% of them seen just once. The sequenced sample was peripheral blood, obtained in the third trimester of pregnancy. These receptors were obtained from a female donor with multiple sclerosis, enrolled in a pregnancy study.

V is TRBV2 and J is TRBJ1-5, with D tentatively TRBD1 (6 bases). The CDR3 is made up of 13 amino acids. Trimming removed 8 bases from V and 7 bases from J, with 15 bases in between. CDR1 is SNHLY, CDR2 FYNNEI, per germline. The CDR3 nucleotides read TGTGCCAGCTCAGGTGGGGGCGAACAGCCCCAGCATTTT. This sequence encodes CASSGGGEQPQHF.

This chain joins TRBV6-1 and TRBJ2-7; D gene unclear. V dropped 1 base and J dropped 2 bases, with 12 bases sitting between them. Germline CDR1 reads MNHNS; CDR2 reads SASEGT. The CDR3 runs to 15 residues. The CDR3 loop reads CASSEGAYATYEQYF. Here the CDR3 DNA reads TGTGCCAGCAGTGAAGGGGCTTACGCTACCTACGAGCAGTACTTC.

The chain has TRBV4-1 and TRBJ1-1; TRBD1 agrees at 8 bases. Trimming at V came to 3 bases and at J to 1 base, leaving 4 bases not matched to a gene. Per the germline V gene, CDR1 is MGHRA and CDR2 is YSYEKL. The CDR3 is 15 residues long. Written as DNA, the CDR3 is TGCGCCAGCAGCCAGGCTGGACAGGGGAACACTGAAGCTTTCTTT. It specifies CASSQAGQGNTEAFF.

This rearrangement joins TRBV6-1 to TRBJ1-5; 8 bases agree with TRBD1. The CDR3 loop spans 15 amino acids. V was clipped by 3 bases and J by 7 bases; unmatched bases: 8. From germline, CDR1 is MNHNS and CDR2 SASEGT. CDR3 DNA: TGTGCCAGCAGTGATCCCGAGACAGGGGACCAGCCCCAGCATTTT. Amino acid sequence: CASSDPETGDQPQHF.

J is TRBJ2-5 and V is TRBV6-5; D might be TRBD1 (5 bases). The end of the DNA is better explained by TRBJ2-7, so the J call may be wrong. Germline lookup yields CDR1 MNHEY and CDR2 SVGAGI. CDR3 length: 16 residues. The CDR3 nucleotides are TGTGCCAGCAGTTACTCGTCCAGGGTGATCTCCTACGAGCAGTACTTC. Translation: CASSYSSRVISYEQYF.

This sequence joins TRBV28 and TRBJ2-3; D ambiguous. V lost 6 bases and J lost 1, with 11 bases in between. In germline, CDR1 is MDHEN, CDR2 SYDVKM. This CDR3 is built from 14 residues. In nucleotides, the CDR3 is TGTGCCAGCAGCGAGACTTCTCGCACAGATACGCAGTATTTT. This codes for CASSETSRTDTQYF. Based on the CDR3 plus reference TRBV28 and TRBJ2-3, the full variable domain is DVKVTQSSRYLVKRTGEKVFLECVQDMDHENMFWYRQDPGLGLRLIYFSYDVKMKEKGDIPEGYSVSREKKERFSLILESASTNQTSMYLCASSETSRTDTQYFGPGTRLTVL.

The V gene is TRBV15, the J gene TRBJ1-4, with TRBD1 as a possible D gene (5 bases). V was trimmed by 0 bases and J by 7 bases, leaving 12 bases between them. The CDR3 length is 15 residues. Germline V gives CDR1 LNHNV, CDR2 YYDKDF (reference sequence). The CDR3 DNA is TGTGCCACCAGCAGAGATGTCTCCGGGGGTGAAAAACTGTTTTTT. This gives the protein CATSRDVSGGEKLFF.

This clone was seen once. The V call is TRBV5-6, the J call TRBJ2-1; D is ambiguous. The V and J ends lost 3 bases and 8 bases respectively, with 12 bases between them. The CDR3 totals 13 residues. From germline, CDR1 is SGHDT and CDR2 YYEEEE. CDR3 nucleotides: TGTGCCAGCAGCTATGCTCTACGGGATGAGCAGTTCTTC. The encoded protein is CASSYALRDEQFF.

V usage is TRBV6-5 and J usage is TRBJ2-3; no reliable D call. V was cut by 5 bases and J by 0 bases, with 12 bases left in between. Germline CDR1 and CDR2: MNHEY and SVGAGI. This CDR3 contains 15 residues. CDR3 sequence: CASSRRVPSTDTQYF. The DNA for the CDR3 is TGTGCCAGCAGTCGACGGGTACCTAGCACAGATACGCAGTATTTT.

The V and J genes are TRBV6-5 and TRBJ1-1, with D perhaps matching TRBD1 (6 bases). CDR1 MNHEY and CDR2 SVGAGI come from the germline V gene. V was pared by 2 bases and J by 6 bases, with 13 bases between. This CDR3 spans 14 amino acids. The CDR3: CASSYLPGEAEAFF. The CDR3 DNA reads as TGTGCCAGCAGTTACCTACCAGGGGAAGCTGAAGCTTTCTTT.

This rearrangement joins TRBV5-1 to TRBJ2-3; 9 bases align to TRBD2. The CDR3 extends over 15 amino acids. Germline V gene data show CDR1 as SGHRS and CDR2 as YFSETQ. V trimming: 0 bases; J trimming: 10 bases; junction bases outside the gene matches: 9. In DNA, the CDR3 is TGCGCCAGCAGCTTGGAACTGCGGGGGGGCCAGGCGCAGTATTTT. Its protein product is CASSLELRGGQAQYF.

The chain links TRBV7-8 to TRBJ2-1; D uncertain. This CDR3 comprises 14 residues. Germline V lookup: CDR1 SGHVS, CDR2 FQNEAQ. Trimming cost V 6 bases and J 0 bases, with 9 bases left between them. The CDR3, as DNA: TGTGCCAGCAGGTCCCCCGGCTCCTACAATGAGCAGTTCTTC. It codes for CASRSPGSYNEQFF.